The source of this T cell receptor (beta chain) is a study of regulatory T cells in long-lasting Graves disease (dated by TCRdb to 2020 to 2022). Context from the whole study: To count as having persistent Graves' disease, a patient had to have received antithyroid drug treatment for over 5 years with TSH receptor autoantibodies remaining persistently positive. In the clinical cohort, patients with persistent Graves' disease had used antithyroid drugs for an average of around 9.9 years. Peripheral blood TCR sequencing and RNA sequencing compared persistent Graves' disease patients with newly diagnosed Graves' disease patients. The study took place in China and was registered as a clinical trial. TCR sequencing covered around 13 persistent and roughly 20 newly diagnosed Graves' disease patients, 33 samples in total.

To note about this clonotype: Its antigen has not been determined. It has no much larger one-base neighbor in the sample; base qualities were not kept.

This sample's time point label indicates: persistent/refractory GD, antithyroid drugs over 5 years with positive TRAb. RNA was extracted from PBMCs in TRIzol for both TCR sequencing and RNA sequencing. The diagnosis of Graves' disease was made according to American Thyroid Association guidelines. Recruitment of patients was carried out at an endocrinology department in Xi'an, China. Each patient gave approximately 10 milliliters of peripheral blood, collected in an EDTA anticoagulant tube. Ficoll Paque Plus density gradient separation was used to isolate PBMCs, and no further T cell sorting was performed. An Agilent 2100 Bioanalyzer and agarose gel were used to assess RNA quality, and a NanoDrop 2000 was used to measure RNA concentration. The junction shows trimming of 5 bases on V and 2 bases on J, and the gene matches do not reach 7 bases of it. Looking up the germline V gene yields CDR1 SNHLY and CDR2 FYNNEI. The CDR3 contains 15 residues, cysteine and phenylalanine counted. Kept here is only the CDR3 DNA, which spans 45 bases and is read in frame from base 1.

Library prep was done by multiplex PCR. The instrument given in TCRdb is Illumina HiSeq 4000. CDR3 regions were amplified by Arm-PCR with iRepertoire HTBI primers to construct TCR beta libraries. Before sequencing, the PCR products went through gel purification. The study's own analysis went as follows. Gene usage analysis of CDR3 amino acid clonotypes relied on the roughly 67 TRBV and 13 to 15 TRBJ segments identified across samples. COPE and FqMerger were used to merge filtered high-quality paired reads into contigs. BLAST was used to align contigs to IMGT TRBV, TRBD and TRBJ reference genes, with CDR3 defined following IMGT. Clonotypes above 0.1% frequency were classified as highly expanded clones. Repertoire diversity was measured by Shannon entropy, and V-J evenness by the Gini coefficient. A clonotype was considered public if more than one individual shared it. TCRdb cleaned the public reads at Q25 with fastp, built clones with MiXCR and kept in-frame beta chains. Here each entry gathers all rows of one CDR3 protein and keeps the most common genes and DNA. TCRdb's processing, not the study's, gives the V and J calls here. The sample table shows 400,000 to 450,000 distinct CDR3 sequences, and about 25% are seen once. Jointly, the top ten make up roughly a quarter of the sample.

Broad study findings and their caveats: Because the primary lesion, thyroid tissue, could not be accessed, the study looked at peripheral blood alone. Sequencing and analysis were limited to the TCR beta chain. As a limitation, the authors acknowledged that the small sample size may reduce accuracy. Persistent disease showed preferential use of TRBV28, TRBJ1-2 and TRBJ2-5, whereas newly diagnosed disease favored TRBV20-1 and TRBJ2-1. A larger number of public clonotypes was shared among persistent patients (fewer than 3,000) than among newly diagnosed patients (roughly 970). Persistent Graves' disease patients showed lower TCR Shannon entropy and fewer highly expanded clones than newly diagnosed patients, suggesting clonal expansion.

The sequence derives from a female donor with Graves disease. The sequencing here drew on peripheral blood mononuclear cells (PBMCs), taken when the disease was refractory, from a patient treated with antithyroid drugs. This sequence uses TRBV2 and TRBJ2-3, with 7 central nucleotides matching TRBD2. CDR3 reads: CASSPSGLNTDTQYF. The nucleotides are TGTGCCAGCAGTCCTAGCGGTCTAAACACAGATACGCAGTATTTT. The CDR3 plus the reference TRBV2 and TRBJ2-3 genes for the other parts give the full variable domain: EPEVTQTPSHQVTQMGQEVILRCVPISNHLYFYWYRQILGQKVEFLVSFYNNEISEKSEIFDDQFSVERPDGSNFTLKIRSTKLEDSAMYFCASSPSGLNTDTQYFGPGTRLTVL.